The 32 T cell receptor beta chains below all came from one sample that was sequenced in a study of blood T cell repertoires in COVID-19. Produced via immunoSEQ multiplex PCR; TCRdb's table is partial and in-frame only. The data contain around 400,000 clones, about nine tenths of them singletons. The sample taken for sequencing was PBMCs or T cells enriched from blood (not recorded which). The receptor source for this set is a woman aged 40-49 years who had been exposed to COVID-19.

The V call is TRBV5-1, the J call TRBJ2-1; 9 bases match TRBD1. The CDR3 is 18 residues long. J lost 6 bases, V lost 1 base, and 14 bases had no gene match. Germline V gene lookup returns CDR1 SGHRS and CDR2 YFSETQ. CDR3: CASSLSRGDRVKSNEQFF. As DNA, the CDR3 is TGCGCCAGCAGCTTGAGCCGGGGGGACAGGGTTAAATCCAATGAGCAGTTCTTC. The full variable domain, completed using reference TRBV5-1 and TRBJ2-1, is KAGVTQTPRYLIKTRGQQVTLSCSPISGHRSVSWYQQTPGQGLQFLFEYFSETQRNKGNFPGRFSGRQFSNSRSEMNVSTLELGDSALYLCASSLSRGDRVKSNEQFFGPGTRLTVL.

This rearrangement joins TRBV28 to TRBJ1-1; 9 bases match TRBD1. The V segment lost 4 bases and the J segment 5 bases; nucleotides outside the gene matches: 11. Germline V gene lookup returns CDR1 MDHEN and CDR2 SYDVKM. The CDR3 has 16 amino acids. The CDR3 bases are TGTGCCAGCAGTTCCCCCGGACAGGGGACGGGGACTGAAGCTTTCTTT. It encodes CASSSPGQGTGTEAFF.

The V call is TRBV6-5, the J call TRBJ2-2; 7 nucleotides agree with TRBD2. Per germline, CDR1 MNHEY and CDR2 SVGAGI. J lost 4 bases, V lost 2 bases, and 7 bases had no gene match. The CDR3 is 16 amino acids. CDR3 in DNA: TGTGCCAGCAGTTACGAAGCGGGACTTACCACCGGGGAGCTGTTTTTT. Encoded protein: CASSYEAGLTTGELFF.

The chain employs TRBV27 and TRBJ2-2; a weak D match, TRBD1 (6 bases). V was pared by 6 bases and J by 4 bases, with 15 bases between. The germline V gene encodes CDR1 MNHEY and CDR2 SMNVEV (reference sequence). The CDR3 is 15 residues long. The CDR3 sequence: CASRREQGTTGELFF. In DNA form, the CDR3 reads TGTGCCAGCAGAAGAGAACAGGGTACCACCGGGGAGCTGTTTTTT.

The V call is TRBV7-2, the J call TRBJ2-7; 7 bases are a match to TRBD2. In germline, CDR1 is SGHTA, CDR2 FQGNSA. The trim removed 5 bases at V and 1 base at J, leaving 8 bases unmatched. CDR3 size: 15 residues. The CDR3 DNA reads as TGTGCCAGCAGCCTATCGGGGGGAGGATCCTACGAGCAGTACTTC. This translates into CASSLSGGGSYEQYF. The complete variable domain, with remaining parts taken from reference TRBV7-2 and TRBJ2-7, reads GAGVSQSPSNKVTEKGKDVELRCDPISGHTALYWYRQSLGQGLEFLIYFQGNSAPDKSGLPSDRFSAERTGGSVSTLTIQRTQQEDSAVYLCASSLSGGGSYEQYFGPGTRLTVT.

The J gene is TRBJ1-3, the V gene TRBV18; the D gene is possibly TRBD1 (6 bases). The V gene lost 3 bases and the J gene lost 0 bases, with 15 bases spanning the gap. The germline CDR1 and CDR2 sequences are KGHSH and LQKENI. This CDR3 has 17 amino acids. CDR3 in amino acids: CASSPTRDKPSGNTIYF. In DNA form, the CDR3 reads TGTGCCAGCTCACCGACCCGGGACAAACCCTCTGGAAACACCATATATTTT.

The chain recombines TRBV30 with TRBJ1-5, with D possibly TRBD1 on 6 matching bases. The CDR3 covers 13 residues. The V and J ends lost 1 base and 4 bases respectively, with 8 bases between them. From germline, CDR1 is GTSNPN and CDR2 SVGIG (reference sequence). The CDR3 here is CAWSEGENQPQHF. In DNA, the CDR3 is TGTGCCTGGAGTGAGGGGGAGAATCAGCCCCAGCATTTT.

About this clone itself: The sample holds other DNA sequences that translate to the same CDR3. The gene calls are TRBV5-1 and TRBJ1-5; D may be TRBD1 (6 bases). This CDR3 is built from 15 residues. The V gene's germline CDR1 is SGHRS and CDR2 YFSETQ. Trimming took off 0 bases at V and 1 base at J, with 8 bases between the two ends. The CDR3 reads CASSLAGVSNQPQHF. The CDR3 bases are TGCGCCAGCAGCTTGGCAGGGGTGAGCAATCAGCCCCAGCATTTT.

This chain connects TRBV7-2 to TRBJ2-5, with 11 positions matching TRBD2. The CDR3 covers 14 residues. V lost 5 bases to trimming and J lost 5 bases; unmatched junction nucleotides: 4. CDR1 and CDR2 from the germline V gene are SGHTA and FQGNSA. CDR3: CASSELAGVETQYF. The CDR3 region has the DNA TGTGCCAGCAGCGAACTAGCGGGGGTCGAGACCCAGTACTTC.

The CDR3 nucleotides read TGTGCCAGTAGTGTGCGGGGGGATATAGATACGCAGTATTTT. This gives the protein CASSVRGDIDTQYF. The chain couples TRBV19 to TRBJ2-3, with 8 positions matching TRBD2. This CDR3 spans 14 amino acids. After removal of 5 bases from V and 5 bases from J, the junction contained 6 bases not matched to a gene. Germline-derived CDR1 and CDR2 are LNHDA and SQIVND (reference sequence).

The V and J genes are TRBV7-3 and TRBJ2-2, with 9 bases that match TRBD2. The CDR3 has 16 residues. V lost 2 bases and J lost 4; bases outside the gene matches: 5. Germline CDR1 and CDR2: SGHTA and FQGTGA. The CDR3 reads CASSLWGGRATGELFF. In DNA, the CDR3 is TGTGCCAGCAGCTTATGGGGCGGGAGGGCCACCGGGGAGCTGTTTTTT.

J is TRBJ2-5 and V is TRBV27; 11 nucleotides match TRBD1. The CDR3 runs to 15 residues. With V trimmed by 6 bases and J by 6 bases, 9 bases remained unmatched. In germline, CDR1 is MNHEY, CDR2 SMNVEV (reference sequence). Here the CDR3 reads CASRRTGGAAQTQYF. DNA of the CDR3: TGTGCCAGCAGGCGGACAGGGGGCGCGGCCCAGACCCAGTACTTC.

The rearrangement joins TRBV19 to TRBJ1-2; TRBD1 matches 8 bases. Germline CDR1 reads LNHDA; CDR2 reads SQIVND (reference sequence). CDR3 length: 13 amino acids. The J segment lost 5 bases and the V segment lost 5 bases, leaving 4 bases of the junction unmatched. The CDR3 loop is CASSAGQGYGYTF. CDR3 DNA: TGTGCCAGTAGTGCCGGACAGGGATATGGCTACACCTTC. The entire variable domain, with the rest obtained from reference TRBV19 and TRBJ1-2, is as follows: DGGITQSPKYLFRKEGQNVTLSCEQNLNHDAMYWYRQDPGQGLRLIYYSQIVNDFQKGDIAEGYSVSREKKESFPLTVTSAQKNPTAFYLCASSAGQGYGYTFGSGTRLTVV.

The chain uses TRBV29-1 and TRBJ1-2, with D possibly TRBD1 on 5 matching bases. Between the trimmed V and J ends, which lost 4 bases and 5 bases, there was a span of 14 bases. CDR1 and CDR2 from the germline V gene are SQVTM and ANQGSEA. The CDR3 is made up of 13 amino acids. CDR3: CSVVGQGLYGYTF. The CDR3 region has the DNA TGCAGCGTTGTAGGGCAGGGACTTTATGGCTACACCTTC.

The chain joins TRBV6-5 to TRBJ2-5, with 7 bases matching TRBD1. With 6 bases clipped from V and 5 bases from J, the junction kept 9 bases outside the gene matches. CDR3 length: 14 amino acids. Germline CDR1 MNHEY, CDR2 SVGAGI. The CDR3 protein is CASRRQGRMETQYF. The CDR3 region has the DNA TGTGCCAGCAGAAGACAGGGACGAATGGAGACCCAGTACTTC.

This clone was seen more than once but under ten times. This chain uses TRBV3-1 (or the pseudogene TRBV3-2) with TRBJ1-2, with D tentatively TRBD1 (5 bases). Germline values: CDR1 LGHDT, CDR2 YNNKEL (reference sequence). There are 13 residues in the CDR3. The V and J ends lost 4 bases and 2 bases respectively, with 8 bases between them. The CDR3 sequence is CASSPRQNYGYTF. The CDR3 bases are TGTGCCAGCAGCCCCAGACAGAACTATGGCTACACCTTC.

J is TRBJ1-1 and V is TRBV7-9; D is unresolved. The V end lost 2 bases, the J end lost 1 base, and 8 bases lay between the germline ends. CDR1 and CDR2 from the germline V gene are SEHNR and FQNEAQ (reference sequence). CDR3 size: 14 residues. CDR3 nucleotide sequence: TGTGCCAGCAGCTTAAAAACACAGAACACTGAAGCTTTCTTT. Its translation: CASSLKTQNTEAFF.

This clone was detected only a few times. The CDR3, as DNA: TGTGCCAGCAGCGTAGGGGAGGGGCGTCGGGCCTACGAGCAGTACTTC. Protein: CASSVGEGRRAYEQYF. This chain links TRBV9 with TRBJ2-7; TRBD2 matches 7 bases. With V trimmed by 0 bases and J by 2 bases, 8 bases remained unmatched. This CDR3 has 16 amino acids. Germline assignment: CDR1 SGDLS and CDR2 YYNGEE.

The chain links TRBV18 to TRBJ1-5; D remains unclear. CDR1 and CDR2 from the germline V gene are KGHSH and LQKENI. The CDR3 totals 12 residues. V was clipped by 3 bases and J by 6 bases, with 6 bases between them. This CDR3 is CASSPEGQPQHF. As DNA, the CDR3 is TGTGCCAGCTCACCGGAGGGTCAGCCCCAGCATTTT.

A single count supports this clone. V is TRBV30 and J is TRBJ1-4, with D tentatively TRBD1 (5 bases). V gave up 0 bases and J gave up 3 bases, with 11 bases separating them. The CDR3 sequence is 15 residues long. Germline CDR1 and CDR2: GTSNPN and SVGIG (reference sequence). The CDR3 protein is CAWSVQGGSNEKLFF. In DNA form, the CDR3 reads TGTGCCTGGAGTGTCCAGGGTGGGTCTAATGAAAAACTGTTTTTT.

The chain recombines TRBV6-1 with TRBJ2-7; 7 bases line up with TRBD1. Per germline, CDR1 MNHNS and CDR2 SASEGT. V gave up 0 bases and J gave up 2 bases; unmatched junction bases: 4. The CDR3 covers 15 residues. The CDR3 sequence is CASSEAGTATYEQYF. In DNA, the CDR3 is TGTGCCAGCAGTGAAGCCGGGACAGCCACCTACGAGCAGTACTTC.

This clone was seen only a few times. V and J are TRBV25-1 and TRBJ1-1; tentatively, D is TRBD1 (5 bases). Trimming pared 3 bases from V and 11 bases from J, leaving 22 bases between. This CDR3 comprises 15 residues. The germline gives CDR1 MGHDK, CDR2 SYGVNS. This CDR3 reads CASSDHGQGDEEAFF. CDR3 coding DNA: TGTGCCAGCAGTGATCACGGACAAGGCGACGAGGAGGCTTTCTTT.

The chain has TRBV28 and TRBJ1-1; no reliable D call. The V gene lost 7 bases and the J gene lost 1 base, with 19 bases spanning the gap. The CDR3 consists of 16 residues. The germline V gene has CDR1 MDHEN and CDR2 SYDVKM. The DNA for the CDR3 is TGTGCCAGCATAGATGGACTGTCCACCTCGAACACTGAAGCTTTCTTT. Translating gives CASIDGLSTSNTEAFF.

This clone was observed a few times. This sequence joins TRBV24-1 and TRBJ2-3; 9 positions agree with TRBD2. Unmatched junction bases numbered 5, after V lost 4 bases and J lost 1 base. This CDR3 spans 16 amino acids. Germline CDR1 reads KGHDR; CDR2 reads SFDVKD. This CDR3 reads CATSEAGGIGTDTQYF. The CDR3 DNA reads as TGTGCCACCAGTGAAGCGGGAGGAATTGGCACAGATACGCAGTATTTT.

J is TRBJ2-1 and V is TRBV27; 11 bases map to TRBD2. CDR1 MNHEY and CDR2 SMNVEV come from the germline V gene (reference sequence). The CDR3 runs 16 residues. V lost 6 bases to trimming and J lost 4 bases; unmatched junction nucleotides: 8. This CDR3 is CASSRSASGGYNEQFF. The CDR3 region has the DNA TGTGCCAGCAGCCGCTCCGCTAGCGGGGGGTACAATGAGCAGTTCTTC.

In this sample, this clone turned up a few times. This chain uses TRBV18 with TRBJ2-7, with D tentatively TRBD2 (6 bases). The germline CDR1 and CDR2 sequences are KGHSH and LQKENI. V lost 4 bases to trimming and J lost 7 bases, with 11 bases between them. The CDR3 covers 12 residues. CDR3 sequence (DNA): TGTGCCAGCTCACGGGGGGAGTGGGAGCAGTACTTC. Translation: CASSRGEWEQYF.

J is TRBJ2-1 and V is TRBV27; 8 bases map to TRBD2. This CDR3 region has 19 residues. In germline, CDR1 is MNHEY, CDR2 SMNVEV (reference sequence). The trim removed 7 bases at V and 6 bases at J, leaving 23 bases unmatched. DNA of the CDR3: TGTGCCAGCAACTCCCGCTCGGGGGGGGTTGGCGAGGGGTCCAATGAGCAGTTCTTC. Translation gives CASNSRSGGVGEGSNEQFF.

The chain couples TRBV2 to TRBJ1-5; possibly TRBD1 for D (6 bases). Trimming removed 6 bases from V and 5 bases from J, with 14 bases in between. CDR3 size: 14 residues. Germline V CDR1 and CDR2: SNHLY, FYNNEI. CDR3 DNA sequence: TGTGCCAGCAGGCTTCCTAGGACAGATCAGCCCCAGCATTTT. This codes for CASRLPRTDQPQHF.

The rearrangement links TRBV19 to TRBJ2-3; 10 bases agree with TRBD1. The germline CDR1 and CDR2 sequences are LNHDA and SQIVND (reference sequence). This CDR3 comprises 14 residues. J was trimmed by 5 bases and V by 6 bases; bases with no gene match: 5. The CDR3 nucleotides read TGTGCCAGTAGGGACAGGGGGACAGAAGATACGCAGTATTTT. Residues: CASRDRGTEDTQYF.

The V call is TRBV25-1, the J call TRBJ1-1; D is undetermined. Germline V gives CDR1 MGHDK, CDR2 SYGVNS. Trimming removed 7 bases at V and 4 bases at J, with 13 bases between. The CDR3 loop spans 13 amino acids. The CDR3: CASTRGGRTEAFF. CDR3 DNA sequence: TGTGCCAGCACCAGAGGAGGCCGCACTGAAGCTTTCTTT.

This sequence joins TRBV7-2 and TRBJ1-5; 8 bases fit TRBD1. J gave up 3 bases and V 5 bases, and 9 bases lay outside the gene matches. Germline CDR1 reads SGHTA; CDR2 reads FQGNSA. This CDR3 comprises 16 residues. The CDR3 loop reads CASSPQRTGSNQPQHF. The CDR3 region has the DNA TGTGCCAGCAGCCCCCAACGGACAGGGTCCAATCAGCCCCAGCATTTT.

The rearrangement joins TRBV7-9 to TRBJ1-4, with TRBD1 as a possible D gene (6 bases). Germline values: CDR1 SEHNR, CDR2 FQNEAQ (reference sequence). This CDR3 has 16 residues. V lost 3 bases and J 1 base, leaving 12 bases between the germline ends. In DNA, the CDR3 is TGTGCCAGCAGCTTGGGGGCAGTAGGAACTAATGAAAAACTGTTTTTT. Amino acid sequence: CASSLGAVGTNEKLFF.